One and the same sample provided the 16 T cell receptor beta chains below, sequenced in a study of shared clonotypes between healthy human individuals. TCRdb's table, derived via immunoSEQ multiplex PCR, lists solely in-frame clones and lacks some. The table lists approximately 320,000 clones, roughly 84% of them singletons. The sample comprised memory CD8+ T cells sorted from blood. The subset here: CD45RO+ cells pooled with CCR7-negative TemRA cells. These receptors were taken from a man between 18 and 35 years old in good health.

The V and J genes are TRBV13 and TRBJ1-6; D possibly corresponds to TRBD1 (5 bases). The CDR3 has 15 residues. CDR1 PRHDT and CDR2 FYEKMQ come from the germline V gene (reference sequence). The V and J ends lost 0 bases and 3 bases respectively, with 6 bases between them. CDR3 sequence reads: CASSLGGVYNSPLHF. CDR3 nucleotide sequence: TGTGCCAGCAGCTTAGGAGGGGTCTATAATTCACCCCTCCACTTT.

The rearrangement joins TRBV13 to TRBJ1-1; D is undetermined. The CDR3 contains 14 residues. V was clipped by 5 bases and J by 2 bases, with 12 bases between them. The germline CDR1 and CDR2 sequences are PRHDT and FYEKMQ (reference sequence). The CDR3, as DNA: TGTGCCAGCAGCCGATCAACAGCAAACACTGAAGCTTTCTTT. As protein: CASSRSTANTEAFF.

J is TRBJ1-6 and V is TRBV13, with D unclear. The CDR3 covers 16 residues. Germline lookup yields CDR1 PRHDT and CDR2 FYEKMQ (reference sequence). Deletions cut 4 bases from V and 0 bases from J, with 10 bases between. Written as DNA, the CDR3 is TGTGCCAGCAGCTCCGACGGGAGCTCCTATAATTCACCCCTCCACTTT. This codes for CASSSDGSSYNSPLHF.

The chain combines TRBV7-9 with TRBJ2-1; D gene ambiguous. The length of the CDR3 is 12 residues. The V end lost 3 bases, the J end lost 10 bases, and 10 bases lay between the germline ends. From germline, CDR1 is SEHNR and CDR2 FQNEAQ (reference sequence). CDR3 sequence (DNA): TGTGCCAGCAGCTTCCCACGGAGAGAGCAGTTCTTC. It codes for CASSFPRREQFF.

V usage is TRBV27 and J usage is TRBJ2-7, with 9 bases identical to TRBD1. Trimming cost V 6 bases and J 6 bases; bases outside gene matches: 6. The germline V gene encodes CDR1 MNHEY and CDR2 SMNVEV (reference sequence). The CDR3 runs 13 residues. In DNA form, the CDR3 reads TGTGCCAGCAGCCGGACAGGGGCTCGCGAGCAGTACTTC. It translates to CASSRTGAREQYF.

This chain uses TRBV9 with TRBJ2-3, with TRBD2 identical over 14 bases. The CDR3 contains 16 residues. Germline trimming cut 4 bases from V and 3 bases from J; bases unmatched to any gene: 4. Germline V gives CDR1 SGDLS, CDR2 YYNGEE. DNA of the CDR3: TGTGCCAGCAGCACCGGGACTAGCGGGAGAACAGATACGCAGTATTTT. Its translation: CASSTGTSGRTDTQYF.

This clone appeared a single time. The V call is TRBV2, the J call TRBJ2-4, with D tentatively TRBD1 (5 bases). The CDR3 totals 14 residues. From germline, CDR1 is SNHLY and CDR2 FYNNEI. V was cut by 3 bases and J by 8 bases, with 14 bases left in between. CDR3 bases: TGTGCCAGCAGTGACCCACCCGACAGTGACATTCAGTACTTC. As protein: CASSDPPDSDIQYF. Using reference TRBV2 and TRBJ2-4 for the parts outside the CDR3, the full variable domain is EPEVTQTPSHQVTQMGQEVILRCVPISNHLYFYWYRQILGQKVEFLVSFYNNEISEKSEIFDDQFSVERPDGSNFTLKIRSTKLEDSAMYFCASSDPPDSDIQYFGAGTRLSVL.

A single count supports this clone. This sequence joins TRBV19 and TRBJ2-7; no clear D. From germline, CDR1 is LNHDA and CDR2 SQIVND (reference sequence). V shed 5 bases and J shed 0 bases, with 11 bases lying between them. This CDR3 is 14 amino acids long. The CDR3 reads CASSPRTVSYEQYF. The CDR3 nucleotides are TGTGCCAGTAGTCCCCGGACGGTCTCCTACGAGCAGTACTTC.

This chain links TRBV30 with TRBJ1-1; TRBD1 might be the D (5 bases). This CDR3 contains 13 residues. The germline V gene encodes CDR1 GTSNPN and CDR2 SVGIG (reference sequence). Trimming pared 4 bases from V and 0 bases from J, leaving 9 bases between. CDR3 bases: TGTGCCTGGACCGTGGACATGAACACTGAAGCTTTCTTT. Protein: CAWTVDMNTEAFF.

The chain recombines TRBV7-9 with TRBJ2-7; the match to TRBD1 covers 9 bases. With V trimmed by 5 bases and J by 7 bases, 12 bases remained unmatched. Germline V gene data show CDR1 as SEHNR and CDR2 as FQNEAQ (reference sequence). The CDR3 consists of 15 residues. CDR3 sequence reads: CASSPPQGAAGEQYF. CDR3 nucleotides: TGTGCCAGCAGCCCCCCACAGGGGGCGGCGGGTGAGCAGTACTTC.

The chain couples TRBV7-8 to TRBJ1-5, with D unclear. V lost 3 bases and J 6 bases, leaving 6 bases between the germline ends. Per the germline V gene, CDR1 is SGHVS and CDR2 is FQNEAQ. The CDR3 runs to 12 residues. CDR3: CASSFDSQPQHF. The CDR3 nucleotides are TGTGCCAGCAGCTTTGATAGTCAGCCCCAGCATTTT.

This clone was observed many times. This CDR3 is also generated by other DNA sequences in the sample. The chain has TRBV7-9 and TRBJ1-2; TRBD1 matches 7 bases. The CDR3 is 13 amino acids. From germline, CDR1 is SEHNR and CDR2 FQNEAQ (reference sequence). The ends lost 5 bases at V and 6 bases at J; junction bases unmatched: 6. The CDR3 loop reads CASSANTGDGYTF. The CDR3 coding sequence is TGTGCCAGCAGCGCTAACACAGGGGATGGCTACACCTTC. Based on the CDR3 plus reference TRBV7-9 and TRBJ1-2, the full variable domain is DTGVSQNPRHKITKRGQNVTFRCDPISEHNRLYWYRQTLGQGPEFLTYFQNEAQLEKSRLLSDRFSAERPKGSFSTLEIQRTEQGDSAMYLCASSANTGDGYTFGSGTRLTVV.

This clone was observed a single time. The chain is built from TRBV4-1 and TRBJ2-3, with D tentatively TRBD2 (5 bases). The CDR3 has 14 residues. V lost 6 bases to trimming and J lost 2 bases, with 12 bases between them. CDR1 MGHRA and CDR2 YSYEKL come from the germline V gene. The CDR3 DNA reads as TGCGCCAGCAGTACCGGACTTTACACAGATACGCAGTATTTT. Residues: CASSTGLYTDTQYF.

This clone was seen a few times. Other DNA sequences in the same sample also yield this CDR3. The chain has TRBV19 and TRBJ1-6, with 7 bases lining up with TRBD1. This CDR3 spans 15 amino acids. J lost 7 bases, V lost 3 bases, and 6 bases had no gene match. CDR1 and CDR2 from the germline V gene are LNHDA and SQIVND (reference sequence). In DNA form, the CDR3 reads TGTGCCAGTAGTATCGCGGGGACAGAAAATTCACCCCTCCACTTT. Its translation: CASSIAGTENSPLHF.

The chain carries TRBV27 and TRBJ2-6, with no clear D. Trimming left V 6 bases short and J 0 bases short, with 27 bases between. The CDR3 length is 21 residues. CDR1 is MNHEY and CDR2 is SMNVEV in the germline V gene (reference sequence). The CDR3 region has the DNA TGTGCCAGCAGCCCTTCCCTCGGCAGGTGGCAATCGCCCTCTGGGGCCAACGTCCTGACTTTC. It yields the protein CASSPSLGRWQSPSGANVLTF.

The chain joins TRBV5-6 to TRBJ2-5; D might be TRBD2 (6 bases). The V and J ends lost 4 bases and 10 bases respectively, with 14 bases between them. The CDR3 sequence is 12 residues long. CDR1 is SGHDT and CDR2 is YYEEEE in the germline V gene. CDR3 in amino acids: CASSRRWGDQYF. The CDR3 nucleotides are TGTGCCAGCAGCCGCCGCTGGGGGGACCAGTACTTC.